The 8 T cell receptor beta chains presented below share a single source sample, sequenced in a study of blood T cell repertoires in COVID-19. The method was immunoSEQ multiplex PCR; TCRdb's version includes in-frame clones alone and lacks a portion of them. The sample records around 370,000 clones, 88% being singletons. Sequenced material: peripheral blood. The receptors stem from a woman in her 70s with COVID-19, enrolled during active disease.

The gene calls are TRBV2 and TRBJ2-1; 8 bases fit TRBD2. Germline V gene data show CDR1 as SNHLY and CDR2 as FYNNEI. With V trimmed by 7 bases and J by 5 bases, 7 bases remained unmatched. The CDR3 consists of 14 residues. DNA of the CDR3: TGTGCCAGCACCTTTTCGGGGGGGCACAATGAGCAGTTCTTC. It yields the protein CASTFSGGHNEQFF.

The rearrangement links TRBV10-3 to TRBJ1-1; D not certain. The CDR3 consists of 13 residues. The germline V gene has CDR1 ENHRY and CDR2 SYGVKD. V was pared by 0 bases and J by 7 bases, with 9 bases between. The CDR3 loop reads CAISESGSVEAFF. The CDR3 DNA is TGTGCCATCAGTGAGTCGGGCAGTGTTGAAGCTTTCTTT.

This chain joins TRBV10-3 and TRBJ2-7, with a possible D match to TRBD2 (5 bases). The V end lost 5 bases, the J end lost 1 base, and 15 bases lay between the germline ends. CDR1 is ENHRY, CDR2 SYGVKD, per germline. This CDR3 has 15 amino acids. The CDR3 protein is CAISPEASSSYEQYF. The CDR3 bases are TGTGCCATCAGTCCGGAGGCTAGCTCTTCCTACGAGCAGTACTTC.

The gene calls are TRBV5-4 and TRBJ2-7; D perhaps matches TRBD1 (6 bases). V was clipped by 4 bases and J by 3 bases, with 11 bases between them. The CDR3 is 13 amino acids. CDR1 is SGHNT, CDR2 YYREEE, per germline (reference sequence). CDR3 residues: CASSVGQFYEQYF. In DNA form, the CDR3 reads TGTGCCAGCAGCGTAGGACAGTTCTACGAGCAGTACTTC.

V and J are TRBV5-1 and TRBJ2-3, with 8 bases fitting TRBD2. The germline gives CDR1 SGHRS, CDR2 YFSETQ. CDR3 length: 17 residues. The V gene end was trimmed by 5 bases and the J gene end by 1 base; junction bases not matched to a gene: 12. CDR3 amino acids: CASRLLAGLQGTDTQYF. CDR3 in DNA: TGCGCCAGCAGGCTCCTAGCGGGCCTCCAAGGCACAGATACGCAGTATTTT.

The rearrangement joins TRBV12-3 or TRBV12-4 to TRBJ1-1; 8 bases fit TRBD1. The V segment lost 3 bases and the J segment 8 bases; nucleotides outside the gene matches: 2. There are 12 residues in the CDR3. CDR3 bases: TGTGCCAGCAGTTTGGGACAGGTCGAAGCTTTCTTT. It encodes CASSLGQVEAFF.

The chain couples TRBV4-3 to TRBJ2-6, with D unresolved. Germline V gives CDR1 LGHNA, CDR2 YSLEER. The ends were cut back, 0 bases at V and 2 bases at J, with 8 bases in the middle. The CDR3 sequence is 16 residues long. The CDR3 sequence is CASSQDGVTGANVLTF. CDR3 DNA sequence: TGCGCCAGCAGCCAAGACGGAGTTACTGGGGCCAACGTCCTGACTTTC.

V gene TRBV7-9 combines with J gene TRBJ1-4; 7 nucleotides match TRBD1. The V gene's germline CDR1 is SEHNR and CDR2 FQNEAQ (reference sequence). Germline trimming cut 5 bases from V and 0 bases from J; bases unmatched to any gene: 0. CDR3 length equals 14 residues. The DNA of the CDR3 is TGTGCCAGCAGCCAGGGGGCAACTAATGAAAAACTGTTTTTT. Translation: CASSQGATNEKLFF.